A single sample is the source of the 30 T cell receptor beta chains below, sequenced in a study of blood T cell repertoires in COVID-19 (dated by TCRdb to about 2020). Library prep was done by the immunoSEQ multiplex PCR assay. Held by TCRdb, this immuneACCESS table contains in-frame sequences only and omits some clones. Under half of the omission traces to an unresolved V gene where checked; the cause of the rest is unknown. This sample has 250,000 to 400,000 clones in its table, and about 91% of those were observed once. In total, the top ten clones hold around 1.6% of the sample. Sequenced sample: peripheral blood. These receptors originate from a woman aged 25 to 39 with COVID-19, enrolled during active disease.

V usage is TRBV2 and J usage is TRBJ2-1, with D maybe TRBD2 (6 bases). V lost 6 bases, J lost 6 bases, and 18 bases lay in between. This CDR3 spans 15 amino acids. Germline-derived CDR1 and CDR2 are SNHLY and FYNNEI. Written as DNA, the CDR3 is TGTGCCAGCAGGGCGGCGGGGACGAGTACCAATGAGCAGTTCTTC. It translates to CASRAAGTSTNEQFF.

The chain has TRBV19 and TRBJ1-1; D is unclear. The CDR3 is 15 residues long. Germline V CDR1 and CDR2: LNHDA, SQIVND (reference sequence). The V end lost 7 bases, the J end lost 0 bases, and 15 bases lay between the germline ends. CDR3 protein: CASTPSRGLNTEAFF. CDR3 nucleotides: TGTGCCAGTACCCCGAGTCGGGGTTTGAACACTGAAGCTTTCTTT.

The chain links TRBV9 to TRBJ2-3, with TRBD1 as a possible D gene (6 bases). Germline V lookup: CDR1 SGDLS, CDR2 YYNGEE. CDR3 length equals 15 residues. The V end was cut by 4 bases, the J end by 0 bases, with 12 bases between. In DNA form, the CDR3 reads TGTGCCAGCAGCTCTAGAGGGGGTAGCACAGATACGCAGTATTTT. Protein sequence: CASSSRGGSTDTQYF.

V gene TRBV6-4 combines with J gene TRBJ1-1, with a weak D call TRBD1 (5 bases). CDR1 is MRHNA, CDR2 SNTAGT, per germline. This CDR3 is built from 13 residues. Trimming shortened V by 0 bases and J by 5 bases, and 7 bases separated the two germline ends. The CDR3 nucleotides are TGTGCCAGCAGTGACTCGGCAGGGACTGAAGCTTTCTTT. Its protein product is CASSDSAGTEAFF.

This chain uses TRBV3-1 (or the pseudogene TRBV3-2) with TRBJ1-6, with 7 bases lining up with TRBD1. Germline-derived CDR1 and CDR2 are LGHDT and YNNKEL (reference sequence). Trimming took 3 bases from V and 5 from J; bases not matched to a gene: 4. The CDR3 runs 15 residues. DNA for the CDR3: TGTGCCAGCAGCCACCCCGACAGGGATAATTCACCCCTCCACTTT. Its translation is CASSHPDRDNSPLHF.

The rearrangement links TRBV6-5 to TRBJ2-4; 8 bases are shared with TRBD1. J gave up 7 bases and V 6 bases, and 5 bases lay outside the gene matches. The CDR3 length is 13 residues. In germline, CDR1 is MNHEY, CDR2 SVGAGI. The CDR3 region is CASRDRQGNIQYF. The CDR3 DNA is TGTGCCAGCAGGGACAGACAGGGGAACATTCAGTACTTC.

The CDR3 coding sequence is TGTGCCAGTAGTCAGGATAGCAATCAGCCCCAGCATTTT. Protein sequence: CASSQDSNQPQHF. V gene TRBV19 combines with J gene TRBJ1-5; D remains ambiguous. CDR1 and CDR2 (germline): LNHDA, SQIVND (reference sequence). CDR3 length: 13 residues. Trimming cost V 5 bases and J 0 bases, with 5 bases left between them.

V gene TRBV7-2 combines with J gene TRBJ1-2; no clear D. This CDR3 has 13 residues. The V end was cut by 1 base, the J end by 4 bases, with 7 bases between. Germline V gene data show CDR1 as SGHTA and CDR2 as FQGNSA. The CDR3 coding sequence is TGTGCCAGCAGCTTAGGGCGGATCTATGGCTACACCTTC. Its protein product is CASSLGRIYGYTF. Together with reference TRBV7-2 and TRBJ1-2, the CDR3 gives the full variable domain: GAGVSQSPSNKVTEKGKDVELRCDPISGHTALYWYRQSLGQGLEFLIYFQGNSAPDKSGLPSDRFSAERTGGSVSTLTIQRTQQEDSAVYLCASSLGRIYGYTFGSGTRLTVV.

The CDR3 spells CASSVESSFDETQYF. In DNA form, the CDR3 reads TGTGCCAGCAGCGTGGAGAGTAGTTTTGATGAGACCCAGTACTTC. V is TRBV5-4 and J is TRBJ2-5; D gene unclear. Trimming took off 4 bases at V and 5 bases at J, with 18 bases between the two ends. Germline assignment: CDR1 SGHNT and CDR2 YYREEE (reference sequence). This CDR3 comprises 15 residues.

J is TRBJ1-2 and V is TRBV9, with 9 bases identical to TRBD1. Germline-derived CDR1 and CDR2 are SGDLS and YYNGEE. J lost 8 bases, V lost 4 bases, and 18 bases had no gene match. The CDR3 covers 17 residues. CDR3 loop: CASSPSPGTGSGWGYTF. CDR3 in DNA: TGTGCCAGCAGCCCCAGCCCTGGGACAGGGTCTGGTTGGGGCTACACCTTC.

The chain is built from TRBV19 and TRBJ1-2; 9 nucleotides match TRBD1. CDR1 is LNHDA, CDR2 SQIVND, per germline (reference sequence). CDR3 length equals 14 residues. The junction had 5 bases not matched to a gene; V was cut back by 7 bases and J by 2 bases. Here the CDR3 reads CASTGTGLNYGYTF. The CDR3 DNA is TGTGCCAGTACCGGGACAGGGCTAAACTATGGCTACACCTTC.

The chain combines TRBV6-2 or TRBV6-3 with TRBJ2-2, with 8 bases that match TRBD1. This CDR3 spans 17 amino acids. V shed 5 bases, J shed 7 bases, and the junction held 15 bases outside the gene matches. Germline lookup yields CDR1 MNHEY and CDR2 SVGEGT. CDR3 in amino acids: CASSVLRDRGQGGELFF. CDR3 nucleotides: TGTGCCAGCAGTGTACTCCGCGACAGGGGCCAGGGCGGGGAGCTGTTTTTT.

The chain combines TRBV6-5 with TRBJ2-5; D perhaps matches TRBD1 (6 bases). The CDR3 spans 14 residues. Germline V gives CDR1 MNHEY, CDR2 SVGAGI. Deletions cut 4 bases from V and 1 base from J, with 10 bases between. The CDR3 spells CASSFSRGQETQYF. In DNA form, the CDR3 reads TGTGCCAGCAGTTTCAGCAGGGGCCAAGAGACCCAGTACTTC.

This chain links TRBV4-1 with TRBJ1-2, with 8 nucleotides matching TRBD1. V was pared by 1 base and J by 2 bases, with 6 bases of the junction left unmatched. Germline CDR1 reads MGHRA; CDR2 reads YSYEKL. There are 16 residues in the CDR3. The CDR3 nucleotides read TGCGCCAGCAGCCAAGCTCACCCAGGGGGCAACTATGGCTACACCTTC. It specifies CASSQAHPGGNYGYTF.

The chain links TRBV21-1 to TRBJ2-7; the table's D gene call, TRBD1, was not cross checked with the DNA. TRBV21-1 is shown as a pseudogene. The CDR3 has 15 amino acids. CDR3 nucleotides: TGTGCCAGCAGCGAAAAACAGGGGGACTCCTACGAGCAGTACTTC. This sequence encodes CASSEKQGDSYEQYF.

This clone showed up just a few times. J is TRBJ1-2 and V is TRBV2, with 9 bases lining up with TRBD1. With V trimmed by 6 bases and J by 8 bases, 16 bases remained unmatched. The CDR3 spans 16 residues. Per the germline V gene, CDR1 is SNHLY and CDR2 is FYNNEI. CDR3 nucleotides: TGTGCCAGCAGGATCCCGGGACAGGGAAACAAACTGGGCTACACCTTC. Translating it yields CASRIPGQGNKLGYTF.

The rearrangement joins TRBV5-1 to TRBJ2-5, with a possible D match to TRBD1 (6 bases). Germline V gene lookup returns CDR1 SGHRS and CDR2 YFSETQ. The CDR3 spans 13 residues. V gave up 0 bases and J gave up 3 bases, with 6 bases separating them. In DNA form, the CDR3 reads TGCGCCAGCAGCTTGGACAGGGAAGAGACCCAGTACTTC. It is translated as CASSLDREETQYF.

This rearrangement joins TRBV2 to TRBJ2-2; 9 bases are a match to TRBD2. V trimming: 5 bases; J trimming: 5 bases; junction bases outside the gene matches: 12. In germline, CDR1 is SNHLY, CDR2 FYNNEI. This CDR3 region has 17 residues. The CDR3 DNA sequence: TGTGCCAGCAGTAGCCCCTTAGCGGGGGATGAGACCGGGGAGCTGTTTTTT. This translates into CASSSPLAGDETGELFF.

In nucleotides, the CDR3 is TGCAGTTTCCTGGGACTAGCGGGGGGGCTGAACACCGGGGAGCTGTTTTTT. Translated: CSFLGLAGGLNTGELFF. The genes are TRBV29-1 and TRBJ2-2, with 16 bases fitting TRBD2. The CDR3 covers 17 residues. The germline V gene encodes CDR1 SQVTM and CDR2 ANQGSEA.

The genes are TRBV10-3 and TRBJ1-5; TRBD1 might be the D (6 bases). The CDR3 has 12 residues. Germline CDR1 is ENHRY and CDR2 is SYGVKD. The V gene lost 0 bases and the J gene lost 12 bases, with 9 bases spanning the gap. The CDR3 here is CAISESGGDQHF. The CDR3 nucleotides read TGTGCCATCAGTGAGTCAGGGGGAGACCAGCATTTT.

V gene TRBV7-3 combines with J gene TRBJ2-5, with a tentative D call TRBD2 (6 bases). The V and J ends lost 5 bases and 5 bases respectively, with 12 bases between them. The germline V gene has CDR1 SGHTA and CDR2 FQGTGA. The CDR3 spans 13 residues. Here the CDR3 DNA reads TGTGCCAGCAGCCAAGTTGGGGGGGAGACCCAGTACTTC. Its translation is CASSQVGGETQYF.

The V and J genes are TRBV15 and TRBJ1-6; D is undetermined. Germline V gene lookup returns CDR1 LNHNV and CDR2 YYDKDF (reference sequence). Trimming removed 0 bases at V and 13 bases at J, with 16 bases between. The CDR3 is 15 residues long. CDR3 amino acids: CATSRDRPGQPPLHF. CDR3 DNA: TGTGCCACCAGCAGAGACCGGCCAGGCCAGCCGCCCCTCCACTTT.

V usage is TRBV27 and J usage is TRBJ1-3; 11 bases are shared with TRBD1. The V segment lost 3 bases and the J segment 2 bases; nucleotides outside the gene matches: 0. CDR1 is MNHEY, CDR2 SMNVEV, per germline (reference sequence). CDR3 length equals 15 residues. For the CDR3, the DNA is TGTGCCAGCAGTTTGGGACAGGGGGCTGGAAACACCATATATTTT. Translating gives CASSLGQGAGNTIYF.

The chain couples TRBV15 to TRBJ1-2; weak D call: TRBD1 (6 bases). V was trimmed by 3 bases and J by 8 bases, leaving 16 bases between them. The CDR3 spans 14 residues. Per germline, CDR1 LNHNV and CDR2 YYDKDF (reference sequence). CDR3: CATSSPQGSRGYTF. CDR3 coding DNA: TGTGCCACCAGCAGTCCGCAGGGGTCTCGAGGCTACACCTTC.

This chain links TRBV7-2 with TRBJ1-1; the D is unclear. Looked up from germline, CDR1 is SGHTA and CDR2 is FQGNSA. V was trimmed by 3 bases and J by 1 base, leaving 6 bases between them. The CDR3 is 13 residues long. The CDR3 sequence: CASSFEQNTEAFF. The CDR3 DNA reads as TGTGCCAGCAGCTTTGAACAGAACACTGAAGCTTTCTTT.

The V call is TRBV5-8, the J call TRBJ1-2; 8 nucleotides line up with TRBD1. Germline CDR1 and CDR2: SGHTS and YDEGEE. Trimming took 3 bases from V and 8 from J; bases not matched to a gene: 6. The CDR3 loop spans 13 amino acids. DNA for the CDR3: TGTGCCAGCAGCTCGGACAGGGCTTGGGGCTACACCTTC. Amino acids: CASSSDRAWGYTF.

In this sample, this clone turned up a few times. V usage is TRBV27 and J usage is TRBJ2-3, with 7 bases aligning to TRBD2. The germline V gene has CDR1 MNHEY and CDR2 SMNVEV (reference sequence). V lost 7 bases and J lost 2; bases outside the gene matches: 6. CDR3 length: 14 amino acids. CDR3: CASKLREYTDTQYF. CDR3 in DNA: TGTGCCAGCAAGTTGCGGGAGTACACAGATACGCAGTATTTT.

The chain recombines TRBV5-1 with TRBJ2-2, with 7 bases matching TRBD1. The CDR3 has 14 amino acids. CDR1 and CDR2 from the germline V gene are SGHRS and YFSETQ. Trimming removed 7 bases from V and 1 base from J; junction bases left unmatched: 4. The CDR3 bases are TGCGCCAGCTCCCCAGGGGGGAACACCGGGGAGCTGTTTTTT. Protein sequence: CASSPGGNTGELFF.

Here the CDR3 reads CASSFRVTEAFF. CDR3 DNA sequence: TGTGCCAGCAGCTTTCGGGTTACTGAAGCTTTCTTT. The chain couples TRBV7-9 to TRBJ1-1; no firm D call. Germline-derived CDR1 and CDR2 are SEHNR and FQNEAQ (reference sequence). The CDR3 spans 12 residues. Trimming removed 3 bases from V and 5 bases from J, with 7 bases in between.

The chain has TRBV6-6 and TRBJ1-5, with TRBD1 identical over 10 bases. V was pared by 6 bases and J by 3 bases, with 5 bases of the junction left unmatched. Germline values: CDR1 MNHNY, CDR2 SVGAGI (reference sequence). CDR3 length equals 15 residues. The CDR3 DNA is TGTGCCAGCAGGGGACAGGGGAGGTACAATCAGCCCCAGCATTTT. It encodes CASRGQGRYNQPQHF.